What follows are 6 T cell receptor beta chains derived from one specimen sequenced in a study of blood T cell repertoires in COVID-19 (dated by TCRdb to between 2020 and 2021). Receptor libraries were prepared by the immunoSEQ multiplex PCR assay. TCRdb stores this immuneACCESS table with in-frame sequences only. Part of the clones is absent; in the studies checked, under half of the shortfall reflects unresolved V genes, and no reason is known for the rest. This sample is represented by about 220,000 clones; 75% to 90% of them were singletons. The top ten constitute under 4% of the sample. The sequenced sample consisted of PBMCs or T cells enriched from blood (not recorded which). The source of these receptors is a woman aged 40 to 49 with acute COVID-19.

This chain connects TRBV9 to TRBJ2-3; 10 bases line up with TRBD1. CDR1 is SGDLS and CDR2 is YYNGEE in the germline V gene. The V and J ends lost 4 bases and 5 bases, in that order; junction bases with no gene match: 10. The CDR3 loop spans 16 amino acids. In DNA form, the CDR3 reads TGTGCCAGCAGCTCCCAGACAGGGGGCGAAGGAGATACGCAGTATTTT. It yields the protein CASSSQTGGEGDTQYF.

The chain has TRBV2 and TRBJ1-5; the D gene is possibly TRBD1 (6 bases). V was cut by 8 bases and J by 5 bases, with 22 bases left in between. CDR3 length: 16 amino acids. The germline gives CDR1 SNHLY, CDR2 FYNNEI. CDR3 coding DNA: TGTGCCAGCGCCGACATTTCCCCTCAGGGGTATCAGCCCCAGCATTTT. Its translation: CASADISPQGYQPQHF.

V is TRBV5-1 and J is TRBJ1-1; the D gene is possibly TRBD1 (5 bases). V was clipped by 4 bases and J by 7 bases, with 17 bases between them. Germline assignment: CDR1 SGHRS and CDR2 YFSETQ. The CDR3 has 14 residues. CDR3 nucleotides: TGCGCCAGCAGCCGGCGTGGGGCGGCCGGTGAAGCTTTCTTT. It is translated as CASSRRGAAGEAFF.

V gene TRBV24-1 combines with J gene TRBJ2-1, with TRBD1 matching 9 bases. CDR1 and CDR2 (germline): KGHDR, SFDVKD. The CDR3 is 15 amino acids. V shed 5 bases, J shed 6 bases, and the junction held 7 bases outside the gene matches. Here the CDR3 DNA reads TGTGCCACCAGTGTTGCCGGGACAGGGCGCAATGAGCAGTTCTTC. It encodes CATSVAGTGRNEQFF.

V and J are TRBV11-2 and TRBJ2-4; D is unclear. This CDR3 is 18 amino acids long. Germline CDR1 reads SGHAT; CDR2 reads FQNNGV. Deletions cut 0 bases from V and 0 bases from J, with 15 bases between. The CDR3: CASSLDRPPSLAKNIQYF. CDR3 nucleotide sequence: TGTGCCAGCAGCTTAGATCGCCCCCCGAGTCTAGCCAAAAACATTCAGTACTTC.

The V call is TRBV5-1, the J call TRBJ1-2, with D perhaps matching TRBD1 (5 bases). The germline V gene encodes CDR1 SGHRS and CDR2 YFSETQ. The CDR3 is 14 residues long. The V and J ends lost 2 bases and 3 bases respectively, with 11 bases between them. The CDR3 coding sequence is TGCGCCAGCAGCTTATCAACAGGTGACTATGGCTACACCTTC. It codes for CASSLSTGDYGYTF.